This T cell receptor (beta chain) appears in the sequencing data of a study of early T cells in non-severe SARS-CoV-2 infection. Study-level information: RNA in bulk from unsorted whole blood was sequenced, and chains were unpaired.

TCRdb re-derived calls from the 5' RACE reads in MiXCR, one entry per CDR3 protein. This sample has roughly 51,000 distinct CDR3 sequences; about 6.2% occur once, and the top ten carry around 4%. The CDR3 contains 14 residues. The V and J ends lost 1 base and 5 bases respectively, with 11 bases between them. Germline CDR1 is PRHDT and CDR2 is FYEKMQ (reference sequence). The clonotype comes from an adult who was a healthcare worker with PCR-confirmed SARS-CoV-2 infection or an uninfected control (not recorded which). The sequenced sample consisted of whole blood. The rearrangement joins TRBV13 to TRBJ1-1; D is unclear. The CDR3, as DNA: TGTGCCAGCAGCTTAGCTTTCAGCCGGACTGAAGCTTTCTTT. Protein: CASSLAFSRTEAFF.